This T cell receptor beta chain appears in the sequencing data of a study of technical replicates of blood from a few donors. Only in-frame clones appear in the TCRdb table, and some are missing; sequencing was by immunoSEQ multiplex PCR. The sample includes some 78,000 clones, 93% of them seen just once. The source is a human donor in good health. The material sequenced was T cells isolated from PBMCs.

The CDR3 sequence: CASRTTPDRSNQPQHF. The CDR3 DNA reads TGTGCCAGCAGGACTACCCCGGACAGATCAAATCAGCCCCAGCATTTT. The V and J genes are TRBV28 and TRBJ1-5; TRBD1 might be the D (6 bases). Germline V gene data show CDR1 as MDHEN and CDR2 as SYDVKM. Trimming stripped 6 bases from V and 4 bases from J, with 19 bases between. CDR3 length: 16 residues.